This T cell receptor beta chain was identified in a study of early T cells in non-severe SARS-CoV-2 infection. Study background: The study sequenced bulk RNA from unsorted whole blood, with chains unpaired. Overall study findings and caveats: There was a bias toward anti-spike CD8 responses in VDJdb matching, which missed private and CD4 specificities.

Germline CDR1 MGHRA, CDR2 YSYEKL. V was shortened by 0 bases and J by 3 bases, with 2 bases between the two germline ends. This CDR3 spans 12 amino acids. The library protocol tagged individual cDNA molecules with unique molecular identifiers. TCRdb ran MiXCR on the 5' RACE reads and lists one entry per CDR3 protein. The sample carries tens of thousands of distinct CDR3 sequences, about 10% recorded once. This clonotype was seen more than once but under ten times. What it binds is not known. The sequencing sample was made of whole blood. The receptor was isolated from an adult who was a healthcare worker with PCR-confirmed SARS-CoV-2 infection or an uninfected control (not recorded which). This chain links TRBV4-1 with TRBJ2-5; D gene unclear. CDR3 protein: CASSQDEETQYF. The CDR3 nucleotides are TGCGCCAGCAGCCAAGATGAAGAGACCCAGTACTTC.